These T cell receptor beta chains were read from a single sample in a study of control samples from healthy donors and cancer patients. Clones were sequenced by immunoSEQ multiplex PCR, and TCRdb holds only the in-frame ones, with some missing. The table shows 390,000 or so clones, with roughly 90% occurring only once. Sequencing was performed on PBMCs. These receptor sequences come from a man between 35 and 55 years old with head and neck cancer. The CDR3 runs from the conserved cysteine through the conserved F or W. Fields, in order: J gene, D gene, CDR3 length, clone size, V gene, CDR3 DNA, CDR3 protein. The D gene is left open where the match is weak. Only some rows state a clone size, as once, few, many or a class for expanded clones.

>TRBJ2-2|TRBD2|16|once|TRBV4-1
TGCGCCAGCAGCCAAGTTGAACTAGCGGGAGCCGGGGAGCTGTTTTTT
CASSQVELAGAGELFF
>TRBJ2-1|NA|11|NA|TRBV28
TGTGCCAGCAGAATCAACAATGAGCAGTTCTTC
CASRINNEQFF
>TRBJ1-3|NA|15|NA|TRBV6-5
TGTGCCAGCAGTTACTCCGCAGGGGCTGGAAACACCATATATTTT
CASSYSAGAGNTIYF
>TRBJ2-7|NA|15|NA|TRBV5-1
TGCGCCAGCAGCTTGAAGGAGACAGGATCCTACGAGCAGTACTTC
CASSLKETGSYEQYF
>TRBJ1-5|TRBD1|19|NA|TRBV24-1
TGTGCCACCAGAGTCCTACAGGGGGGCATTCTTCTCTGCAATCAGCCCCAGCATTTT
CATRVLQGGILLCNQPQHF
>TRBJ1-2|NA|14|once|TRBV6-5
TGTGCCAGCAGCGCCCTCATAGGATCCTATGGCTACACCTTC
CASSALIGSYGYTF
>TRBJ1-4|NA|14|few|TRBV7-2
TGTGCCAGCAGCTTTGAGCCAACTAATGAAAAACTGTTTTTT
CASSFEPTNEKLFF
>TRBJ1-1|NA|14|NA|TRBV30
TGTGCCTGGAGTAAGGGCTCGGTGAACACTGAAGCTTTCTTT
CAWSKGSVNTEAFF
>TRBJ1-5|NA|14|NA|TRBV2
TGTGCCAGCAAGAGCCTAGGGAGCAATCAGCCCCAGCATTTT
CASKSLGSNQPQHF
>TRBJ2-3|TRBD2|18|NA|TRBV10-3
TGTGCCACTAGAAAGGCTAGCGGGAGAACCGCCGAGGTAGATACGCAGTATTTT
CATRKASGRTAEVDTQYF
>TRBJ1-1|NA|10|NA|TRBV28
TGTGCCAGCAGTCGTACCGGAGCTTTCTTT
CASSRTGAFF
>TRBJ2-5|NA|12|NA|TRBV7-2
TGTGCCAGCAGCTTAATTGGTGAGACCCAGTACTTC
CASSLIGETQYF
>TRBJ2-1|NA|15|NA|TRBV7-3
TGTGCCAGCAGCTTAATGGCTGCCTCATACAATGAGCAGTTCTTC
CASSLMAASYNEQFF
>TRBJ1-2|TRBD1|17|NA|TRBV5-1
TGCGCCAGCAGCTCCTTGGCGTGGGACAGTCAAAACTATGGCTACACCTTC
CASSSLAWDSQNYGYTF
>TRBJ2-3|NA|13|NA|TRBV6-5
TGTGCCAGCAGTAACCGACGGATAGATACGCAGTATTTT
CASSNRRIDTQYF
>TRBJ2-1|TRBD2|15|NA|TRBV2
TGTGCCAGCAGTCGTCTCGCGGGAGGGCTAAATGAGCAGTTCTTC
CASSRLAGGLNEQFF
>TRBJ2-7|TRBD1|16|NA|TRBV6-2/TRBV6-3
TGTGCCAGCAGTTTCGGAAGCGGGACAGGGGTGTACGAGCAGTACTTC
CASSFGSGTGVYEQYF
>TRBJ2-1|TRBD2|15|NA|TRBV7-3
TGTGCCAGCAGCTCCGGACTAGCGGTTTACAATGAGCAGTTCTTC
CASSSGLAVYNEQFF
>TRBJ2-1|NA|17|NA|TRBV6-6
TGTGCCAGCAGTCCCCACGCCGCGCTTAGGACCGACAATGAGCAGTTCTTC
CASSPHAALRTDNEQFF
>TRBJ2-7|TRBD2|14|NA|TRBV6-5
TGTGCCAGCAGTTACTCGCGCCAAGCGGGAGGGCGGGTCTTC
CASSYSRQAGGRVF
>TRBJ1-5|NA|13|NA|TRBV27
TGTGCCAGCAGTTTATCCAGGGTTCAGCCCCAGCATTTT
CASSLSRVQPQHF
>TRBJ1-4|TRBD1|15|NA|TRBV28
TGTGCCAGCACCCGCCCCCCCAGGGGGCATGAAAAACTGTTTTTT
CASTRPPRGHEKLFF
>TRBJ2-3|TRBD1|13|NA|TRBV6-2/TRBV6-3
TGTGCCATCAACCCCAGGGGGCATCCTACGCAGTATTTT
CAINPRGHPTQYF
>TRBJ2-3|NA|15|NA|TRBV4-1
TGCGCCAGCAGGACCGGACTTACAAGCACAGATACGCAGTATTTT
CASRTGLTSTDTQYF
>TRBJ1-1|NA|15|NA|TRBV27
TGTGCCAGCAGTTTATTGCTAGGGAGGAACACTGAAGCTTTCTTT
CASSLLLGRNTEAFF
>TRBJ1-5|NA|13|few|TRBV6-2/TRBV6-3
TGTGCCAGCAGTTACGGGGACAATCAGCCCCAGCATTTT
CASSYGDNQPQHF
>TRBJ2-7|NA|14|NA|TRBV7-3
TGTGCCAGCAGCCAGAACTCAGGAGCCTACGAGCAGTACTTC
CASSQNSGAYEQYF
>TRBJ2-7|NA|14|NA|TRBV21-1
TGTGCCAGCAGCACCGGGACTAGCGGGGGTCAGCAGTACTTC
CASSTGTSGGQQYF
>TRBJ2-5|NA|13|NA|TRBV7-2
TGTGCCAGCAGCGCGGGCCCACAAGAGACCCAGTACTTC
CASSAGPQETQYF
>TRBJ1-2|NA|15|NA|TRBV19
TGTGCCAGTAGTGTCGGGACACTAGCTAGCTATGGCTACACCTTC
CASSVGTLASYGYTF
>TRBJ2-1|NA|16|NA|TRBV6-1
TGTGCCAGCAGTGAACGTTCCGACGCCCGTCGAAATGAGCAGTTCTTC
CASSERSDARRNEQFF
>TRBJ1-3|NA|13|NA|TRBV7-2
TGTGCCAGCAGCTTACGCTCTGGAAACACCATATATTTT
CASSLRSGNTIYF
>TRBJ2-7|TRBD2|14|NA|TRBV7-9
TGTGCCAGCAGCTTCGCTAGCGGGGACTACGAGCAGTACTTC
CASSFASGDYEQYF
>TRBJ2-7|TRBD1|13|NA|TRBV30
TGTGCCTGGAGGGGACAGGGGTTCTACGAGCAGTACTTC
CAWRGQGFYEQYF
>TRBJ2-1|NA|16|NA|TRBV19
TGTGCCAGTAGTGAATTCTGGGCGGCTACTCTCAATGAGCAGTTCTTC
CASSEFWAATLNEQFF
>TRBJ2-7|NA|14|NA|TRBV28
TGTGCCAGCAGTTTATTTAGGAGAGGGGACGAGCAGTACTTC
CASSLFRRGDEQYF
>TRBJ1-1|NA|14|NA|TRBV3-1/TRBV3-2
TGTGCCAGCAGCCAAGGTTTGACGAACACTGAAGCTTTCTTT
CASSQGLTNTEAFF
>TRBJ2-5|TRBD2|13|NA|TRBV7-3
TGTGCCAGCAGCTTAACTTCGGGGGGGACCCAGTACTTC
CASSLTSGGTQYF